These 7 T cell receptor beta chains originate from one sample sequenced in a study of blood T cell repertoires in COVID-19. Assay: immunoSEQ multiplex PCR; the TCRdb copy retains only in-frame clones and omits some. The data show 300,000 or so clones, with approximately 84% seen just once and over 9.5% held by the top ten. Sequencing input: PBMCs or T cells enriched from blood (not recorded which). These receptors were obtained from a woman under 30 who had recovered from COVID-19.

V usage is TRBV5-1 and J usage is TRBJ1-1; 7 nucleotides match TRBD1. The CDR3 has 15 amino acids. J lost 0 bases, V lost 4 bases, and 6 bases had no gene match. The germline CDR1 and CDR2 sequences are SGHRS and YFSETQ. The DNA for the CDR3 is TGCGCCAGCAGCATAACAGGGGTCATGAACACTGAAGCTTTCTTT. Protein product: CASSITGVMNTEAFF.

In DNA, the CDR3 is TGTGCCAGCAGCCTGAGACAGCGTAATTCACCCCTCCACTTT. Its translation is CASSLRQRNSPLHF. This chain connects TRBV7-9 to TRBJ1-6; tentative D call: TRBD1 (5 bases). The length of the CDR3 is 14 residues. The germline V gene has CDR1 SEHNR and CDR2 FQNEAQ (reference sequence). V shed 5 bases and J shed 6 bases, with 11 bases lying between them.

The chain links TRBV5-1 to TRBJ2-7; weak D call: TRBD2 (5 bases). CDR3 size: 14 residues. CDR1 is SGHRS, CDR2 YFSETQ, per germline. Trimming left V 4 bases short and J 1 base short, with 12 bases between. CDR3 region: CASSPSGGSYEQYF. The CDR3 coding sequence is TGCGCCAGCAGCCCCAGCGGAGGATCCTACGAGCAGTACTTC.

This clone was found once. This chain links TRBV6-5 with TRBJ1-6; D possibly corresponds to TRBD1 (5 bases). V lost 9 bases, J lost 4 bases, and 16 bases lay in between. CDR3 size: 15 residues. Germline CDR1 and CDR2: MNHEY and SVGAGI. The CDR3 protein is CASNRGGAYNSPLHF. CDR3 bases: TGTGCCAGTAATCGGGGAGGGGCGTATAATTCACCCCTCCACTTT.

The rearrangement links TRBV12-3 or TRBV12-4 to TRBJ1-1; D is ambiguous. The CDR3 loop spans 13 amino acids. V was shortened by 7 bases and J by 1 base, with 10 bases between the two germline ends. DNA of the CDR3: TGTGCCAGCACCCCCGCTAAGAACACTGAAGCTTTCTTT. Its protein is CASTPAKNTEAFF.

J is TRBJ1-5 and V is TRBV12-3 or TRBV12-4, with D perhaps TRBD1 (5 bases). The CDR3 covers 12 residues. With 8 bases removed from V and 7 bases from J, the gap between germline ends came to 12 bases. Here the CDR3 reads CASGGGRQPQHF. The DNA for the CDR3 is TGTGCCAGCGGGGGAGGGCGACAGCCCCAGCATTTT.

The chain combines TRBV28 with TRBJ1-1; no clear D. CDR1 is MDHEN and CDR2 is SYDVKM in the germline V gene. The length of the CDR3 is 11 residues. V gave up 6 bases and J gave up 5 bases, with 7 bases separating them. CDR3 amino acids: CASRGGTEAFF. The CDR3 DNA reads TGTGCCAGCAGGGGCGGGACTGAAGCTTTCTTT.